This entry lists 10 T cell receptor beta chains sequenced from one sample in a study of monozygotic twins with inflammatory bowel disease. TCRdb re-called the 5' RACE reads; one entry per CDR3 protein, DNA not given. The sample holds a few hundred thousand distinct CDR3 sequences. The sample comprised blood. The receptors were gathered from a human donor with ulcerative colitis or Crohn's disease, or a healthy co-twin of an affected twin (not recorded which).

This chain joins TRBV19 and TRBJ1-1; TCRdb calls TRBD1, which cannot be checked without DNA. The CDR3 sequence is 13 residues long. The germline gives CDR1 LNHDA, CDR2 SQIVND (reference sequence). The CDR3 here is CASRVQGRTEAFF.

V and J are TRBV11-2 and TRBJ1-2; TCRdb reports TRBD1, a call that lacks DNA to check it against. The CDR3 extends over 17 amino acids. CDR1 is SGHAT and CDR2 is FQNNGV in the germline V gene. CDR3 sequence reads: CASSLDNLGQGRSGYTF. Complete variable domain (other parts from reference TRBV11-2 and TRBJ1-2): EAGVAQSPRYKIIEKRQSVAFWCNPISGHATLYWYQQILGQGPKLLIQFQNNGVVDDSQLPKDRFSAERLKGVDSTLKIQPAKLEDSAVYLCASSLDNLGQGRSGYTFGSGTRLTVV.

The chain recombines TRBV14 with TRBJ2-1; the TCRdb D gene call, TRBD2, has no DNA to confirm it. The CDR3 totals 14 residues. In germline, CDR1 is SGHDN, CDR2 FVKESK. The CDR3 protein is CASSQETSHNEQFF. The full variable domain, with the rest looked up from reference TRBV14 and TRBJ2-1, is EAGVTQFPSHSVIEKGQTVTLRCDPISGHDNLYWYRRVMGKEIKFLLHFVKESKQDESGMPNNRFLAERTGGTYSTLKVQPAELEDSGVYFCASSQETSHNEQFFGPGTRLTVL.

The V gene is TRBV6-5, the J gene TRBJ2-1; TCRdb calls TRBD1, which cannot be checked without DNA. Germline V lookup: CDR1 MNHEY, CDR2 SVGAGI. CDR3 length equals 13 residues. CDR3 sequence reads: CASSYKRRNEQFF.

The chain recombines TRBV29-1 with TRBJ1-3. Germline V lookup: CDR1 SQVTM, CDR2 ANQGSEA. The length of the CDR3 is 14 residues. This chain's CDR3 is CSAQRGTSGNTIYF.

CDR3 loop: CASSADSTFPYGYTF. The chain carries TRBV18 and TRBJ1-2; TCRdb's D gene call, TRBD1, goes unchecked for lack of DNA. The CDR3 covers 15 residues. The V gene's germline CDR1 is KGHSH and CDR2 LQKENI. The complete variable domain, with remaining parts taken from reference TRBV18 and TRBJ1-2, reads NAGVMQNPRHLVRRRGQEARLRCSPMKGHSHVYWYRQLPEEGLKFMVYLQKENIIDESGMPKERFSAEFPKEGPSILRIQQVVRGDSAAYFCASSADSTFPYGYTFGSGTRLTVV.

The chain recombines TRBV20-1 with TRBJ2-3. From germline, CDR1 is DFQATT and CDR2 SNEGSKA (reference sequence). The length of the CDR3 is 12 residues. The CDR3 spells CSARDRRNTQYF.

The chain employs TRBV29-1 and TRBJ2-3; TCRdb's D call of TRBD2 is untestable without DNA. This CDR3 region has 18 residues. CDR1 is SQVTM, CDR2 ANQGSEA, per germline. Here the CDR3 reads CSVEGTSGDLYSTDTQYF.

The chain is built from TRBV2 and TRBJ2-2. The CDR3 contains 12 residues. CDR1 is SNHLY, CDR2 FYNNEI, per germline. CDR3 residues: CASTLTAGELFF.

The CDR3 spells CASSSGLGHTDTQYF. The chain employs TRBV7-2 and TRBJ2-3; TCRdb calls TRBD2, which cannot be checked without DNA. Germline CDR1 and CDR2: SGHTA and FQGNSA. The CDR3 extends over 15 amino acids.